This TCR beta chain was captured by sequencing in a study of cytomegalovirus exposure and HLA in healthy donors (dated by TCRdb to 2016 to 2017). Looking at the study overall: An earlier analysis of approximately 640 of the donors reported 250 to 350 Gb of sequence data and 120 million or so unique TCR beta sequences from about 200 million T cells. High-throughput TCR immunosequencing, statistical association of individual TCRs with disease status, and machine learning were combined to predict cytomegalovirus infection status. All discovery cohort repertoires had been generated on a single sequencing platform. Among the approximately 400 genotyped donors, approximately 81% belonged to the genetic ancestry cluster associated with self-reported Caucasian donors. The T cell repertoires of 550 to 850 subjects were profiled by immunosequencing and related to cytomegalovirus serostatus. Rather than using new phenotypic data, the later analysis identified candidate immune exposures from TCR beta sequences and from how often those sequences occurred across donors. Around 300 gigabases of sequencing data and tens of millions of unique TCR sequences were included in an early release covering about 620 HLA-typed donors. A separate validation cohort of over 95 different subjects was used in addition to the roughly 640-subject first cohort. A later genetic analysis used genome-wide SNP genotypes for about 55% of the 666 donors, treating that subset as a discovery cohort. Alongside the repertoire data, information on donor age, sex, ethnicity and CMV serostatus was compiled. HLA typing covered class I and class II loci at four-digit resolution. In an earlier analysis of 550 to 700 of the donors, high-throughput TCR beta sequencing was used to judge whether each TCR beta V gene segment behaved as functional or pseudogenic. In a later analysis, previously published TCR beta repertoires from 666 donors were re-analyzed and high-resolution HLA genotyping was added so that TCR occurrence patterns could be studied. The study was designed to test whether signatures of past pathogen exposure could be identified by cataloging public T cell receptors. Because of strong linkage in the cohort, roughly five DR-DQ haplotypes were treated as single units for association and clustering. Typing coverage differed by locus: A, B, C, DRB1 and DQB1 were typed in roughly 629-630 donors, DQA1 in roughly 510, DPA1 in 600 to 610, and DPB1 in just under 490. Among about 390 genotyped donors of the cohort, an average of approximately 230,000 unique TCR beta nucleotide sequences were sequenced per donor, about a sixth of them non-productive. Results the study describes overall, beyond this receptor: Because counts were too low, some 17 rarely observed V segments, including chromosome 9 orphons, were excluded from the earlier analysis of several hundred of the donors. According to the authors, the approach could potentially be generalized to other disease states and immunological phenotypes. The cohort was sequenced for TCR beta chains only, and without alpha or paired-chain data the features that could be detected were limited. A later genetic analysis reported fewer N-insertions in productive TCRs among donors in an Asian-associated ancestry cluster than the approximately 670-donor mean. Some IMGT-functional V segments, including TRBV6-2 and TRBV6-3, could not be told apart with the 87-base-pair reads, so those segments were excluded. Presence/absence analyses assumed roughly uniform sequencing depth across donors, an assumption that may not hold. A later analysis reported that several top co-occurrence clusters appeared linked to parvovirus B19, influenza, CMV and Epstein-Barr virus. Cytomegalovirus status was reported to be diagnosed by the classifier with high specificity and sensitivity in both the original and validation cohorts. Because some donors lacked HLA typing at each locus, the association tests relied only on the typed subset. In a later analysis, most CMV-associated TCR beta chains were found to appear HLA-restricted, with HLA associations seemingly driven largely by CMV exposure. A group of highly shared sequence variants was considered likely to be a technical artifact of the sequencing pipeline. In an earlier analysis of around 600 of the donors, most TCR beta V segments were observed in productive rearrangements about 87% or about 30% of the time, broadly matching IMGT annotations. Linkage disequilibrium might explain the correlated functional status among segregating V segments, but an unknown experimental factor could not be excluded. When HLA alleles, especially DR and DQ, strongly co-occurred, TCR associations were difficult to assign to individual alleles. According to a later analysis, TCR association rates differed among HLA loci, with DRB1 alleles showing the most associated TCRs and HLA-C alleles showing the fewest. In a later analysis, 15,000 to 20,000 TCR beta sequences were associated with specific HLA alleles at a false discovery rate of 0.05. In a later analysis, HLA-associated TCR beta chains showed more clonal expansion and lower generation probabilities than non-associated chains that were equally common. A later genetic analysis associated a missense DCLRE1C variant with V-gene and J-gene trimming of TCR beta chains, and an independent cohort replicated the association. The only immune exposure information available for the cohort was CMV serostatus. Across donors, most TCR sequences were observed very rarely, whereas some public TCRs were present in many individuals. The study listed around 160 TCR beta chains as associated with cytomegalovirus. In vitro tests confirmed that a few of the cytomegalovirus-associated TCR beta chains recognize cytomegalovirus antigens. A further reported finding was that TCR beta sequences accurately predicted the HLA-A and HLA-B alleles for most subjects in the first cohort.

This clone showed up just a few times. Which antigen it targets is not known. No base quality information exists; no much larger clone differs at one position. Inclusive of the bounding cysteine and phenylalanine, the CDR3 is 15 residues long. The kept DNA is CDR3 alone, 45 bases in frame from the first base. V is clipped by 0 bases and J by 1 base, and the sequence between their germline boundaries is 7 bases long. The germline V gene sets CDR1 to SGDLS and CDR2 to YYNGEE. In total, around 600 healthy bone marrow donors made up the cohort. Cohort members were all nominally healthy when sampled, although unrecorded immune exposures were likely present. The donor was CMV seronegative and belonged to the group of more than 300 seronegative cohort members. A peripheral blood sample was provided by each donor, and peripheral blood mononuclear cells were used for TCR beta sequencing. Genomic DNA extraction from the blood cell samples was performed with the Qiagen DNeasy Blood Extraction Kit.

Receptor libraries were prepared by the immunoSEQ multiplex PCR assay. The multiplex PCR relied on a mix of 60 forward primers for TCR Vbeta segments and 13 reverse primers for TCR Jbeta segments. The CDR3 region of rearranged TCR beta genes was amplified from genomic DNA with a multiplex PCR assay. The Illumina HiSeq System was used to sequence the amplified TCR beta libraries as 87-base-pair reads. The original pipeline was this. A later analysis tallied tens of millions of unique TCR beta chains across the 650 to 750 repertoires, and around 9.9 million of those chains were shared by two or more donors. Raw reads were error-corrected and collapsed into unique sequences with a nearest-neighbor algorithm that merged closely related sequences to remove PCR and sequencing errors. CDR3 sequences were aligned to IMGT reference sequences to assign V, D and J gene segments. For a sequence to be retained, a match of at least six nucleotides to both a V gene segment and a J gene segment was required. Rearrangements were classified as productive when the CDR3 lacked stop codons and remained in frame with V and J, and all other rearrangements were classified as non-productive. Following IMGT convention, CDR3 was defined as the stretch from the second conserved V-encoded cysteine up to the conserved J-encoded phenylalanine. In an earlier analysis of just under 600 of the donors, sequences lacking an unambiguous match to a single V gene segment were excluded. An earlier analysis of just under 600 of the donors called V segments functional above 56.7% productive rearrangements and segregating when the between-donor standard deviation exceeded 5%. A statistical classification framework was built for diagnosing cytomegalovirus status from the catalog of TCR beta chain sequences. A later analysis assigned V and J genes by comparing TCR nucleotide sequences with IMGT/GENE-DB human TR gene sequences. The TCRdist pipeline was used in a later analysis to assign CDR3 sequences and most-parsimonious VDJ recombination scenarios. In a later analysis, each TCR beta chain was defined by its CDR3 amino acid sequence together with its V-gene family, and reads without a unique V-gene family were excluded. To address suspected cross-contamination and a sequencing artifact, a later analysis removed some 620 highly shared, low-generation-probability nucleotide sequences. A later analysis calculated a clonal expansion index for each public chain from normalized within-repertoire ranks of inferred template counts. In a later analysis, generation probabilities were computed with a VDJ recombination model fitted to out-of-frame rearrangements, and the resulting probabilities were checked against IGoR. Hypergeometric tests were used in a later analysis to score TCR-TCR, TCR-HLA and TCR-CMV co-occurrence, with a repertoire-size bias correction applied to the TCR pairs. False discovery rates were estimated in a later analysis by permuting HLA or CMV assignments 20 times. In a later analysis, co-occurring TCRs were grouped with DBSCAN, and TCRdist sequence similarity was added when clustering was performed within HLA-allele-positive subsets. Repertoires with fewer than 30,000 or more than 120,000 public chains were left out of co-occurrence clustering, as were four to six repertoires with anomalous nucleotide sharing. The table was pulled from immuneACCESS by TCRdb, which kept in-frame rearrangements only. Such tables lose some clones; where checked, under half of the loss comes from unresolved V genes, and the rest has no known cause. V and J calls and clone size are as listed in that table; D and trimming were resolved from the DNA. In this sample the table shows about 140,000 clones, 80% of which occur a single time. 4.5% of the sample rests with the top ten.

This clonotype was obtained from a man aged 35 to 55 in good health and CMV-seronegative. The chain uses TRBV9 and TRBJ2-2; TRBD2 is a weak D gene call, 5 bases matching. Sequenced material: PBMCs. The nucleotides read TGTGCCAGCAGCGTAGCGGGGAGGAACACCGGGGAGCTGTTTTTT. It specifies CASSVAGRNTGELFF.